This T cell receptor (beta chain) was sequenced for a study of cytomegalovirus exposure and HLA in healthy donors. Study-wide context: An earlier analysis found some 100 million unique TCR beta sequences from about 190 million T cells.

The study's findings and limits: For presence/absence analyses, sequencing depth was assumed to be roughly uniform across donors.

To note about this clone: Its cognate antigen is unknown.

The PCR was carried out with 60 Vbeta primers and 13 Jbeta primers. Libraries were prepared by immunoSEQ multiplex PCR; TCRdb keeps only in-frame clonotypes and omits some of them. The sample lists around 130,000 clones; over 75% were seen once. The junction had 5 bases not matched to a gene; V was cut back by 0 bases and J by 5 bases. This CDR3 has 15 residues. Germline V gene sequence: CDR1 SEHNR, CDR2 FQNEAQ (reference sequence). This TCR came from a middle-aged woman in good health and CMV-seropositive. The chain employs TRBV7-9 and TRBJ1-2; 8 bases agree with TRBD1. The sample taken for sequencing was PBMCs. Here the CDR3 DNA reads TGTGCCAGCAGCTTAGCACACGGACAGGGTTATGGCTACACCTTC. Translating it yields CASSLAHGQGYGYTF.